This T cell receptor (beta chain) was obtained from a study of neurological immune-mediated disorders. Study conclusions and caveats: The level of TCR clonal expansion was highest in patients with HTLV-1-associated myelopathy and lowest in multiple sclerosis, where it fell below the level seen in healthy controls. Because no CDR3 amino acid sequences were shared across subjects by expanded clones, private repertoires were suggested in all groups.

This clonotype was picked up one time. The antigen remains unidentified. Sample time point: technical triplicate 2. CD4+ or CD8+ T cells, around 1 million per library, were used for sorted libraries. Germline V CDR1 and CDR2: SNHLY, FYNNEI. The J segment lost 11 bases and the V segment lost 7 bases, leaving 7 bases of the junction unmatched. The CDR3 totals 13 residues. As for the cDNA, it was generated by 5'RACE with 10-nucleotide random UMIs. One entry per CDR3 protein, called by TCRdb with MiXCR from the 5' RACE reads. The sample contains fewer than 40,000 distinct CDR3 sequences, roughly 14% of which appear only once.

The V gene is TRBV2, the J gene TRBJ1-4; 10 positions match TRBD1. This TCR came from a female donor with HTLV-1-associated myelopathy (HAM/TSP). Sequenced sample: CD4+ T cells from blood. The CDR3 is CASTAGTGDKLFF. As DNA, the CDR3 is TGTGCCAGCACCGCCGGGACAGGGGATAAACTGTTTTTT.